One and the same sample provided the 27 T cell receptor beta chains below, sequenced in a study of CD8 T cells in ankylosing spondylitis. TCRdb processed the 5' RACE reads anew with MiXCR; each CDR3 protein has one entry. Seen here are approximately 540,000 distinct CDR3 sequences, over 9.5% observed once, and the top ten hold around 7%. Antigens for these TCRs are unknown. Findings and caveats of the study: There was a TCR beta motif, made of eight highly homologous variants, that appeared characteristic of ankylosing spondylitis blood.

Sequences were obtained from blood, either unsorted or a sorted T cell fraction (not recorded which). The receptors were sampled from a male donor with ankylosing spondylitis.

J is TRBJ2-2 and V is TRBV11-3; 8 nucleotides match TRBD1. Germline CDR1 SGHNT, CDR2 YENEEA. The length of the CDR3 is 15 residues. The V gene end was trimmed by 3 bases and the J gene end by 1 base; junction bases not matched to a gene: 1. The CDR3 sequence is CASSFDRGNTGELFF. CDR3 in DNA: TGTGCCAGCAGCTTTGACAGGGGGAACACCGGGGAGCTGTTTTTT. Complete variable domain (other parts from reference TRBV11-3 and TRBJ2-2): EAGVVQSPRYKIIEKKQPVAFWCNPISGHNTLYWYLQNLGQGPELLIRYENEEAVDDSQLPKDRFSAERLKGVDSTLKIQPAELGDSAVYLCASSFDRGNTGELFFGEGSRLTVL.

This clonotype has just a few counts. The gene calls are TRBV29-1 and TRBJ2-1; D gene uncertain. CDR1 SQVTM and CDR2 ANQGSEA come from the germline V gene. The V end was cut by 3 bases, the J end by 0 bases, with 9 bases between. This CDR3 is built from 14 residues. In DNA form, the CDR3 reads TGCAGCGTTGAGCTGGCCAGCTCCTACAATGAGCAGTTCTTC. It is translated as CSVELASSYNEQFF.

The V and J genes are TRBV11-2 and TRBJ2-5; D gene unclear. V was trimmed by 0 bases and J by 6 bases, leaving 8 bases between them. Germline CDR1 reads SGHAT; CDR2 reads FQNNGV. The CDR3 covers 13 residues. Here the CDR3 DNA reads TGTGCCAGCAGCTTAGAAGTGACTCAGACCCAGTACTTC. Encoded protein: CASSLEVTQTQYF.

Comment on this clonotype: A much bigger clone sits one base away, suggesting this may be a read error. The chain recombines TRBV5-1 with TRBJ2-3; D call uncertain. Germline V gives CDR1 SGHRS, CDR2 YFSETQ. CDR3 size: 14 residues. Trimming stripped 2 bases from V and 1 base from J, with 8 bases between. The CDR3, as DNA: TGCGCCAGCAGCTTTAAACAGCGCACAGATACGCAGTATTTT. Protein sequence: CASSFKQRTDTQYF.

This clonotype occurred a few times. CDR3 in amino acids: CASSLEEAGEQYF. The DNA of the CDR3 is TGTGCCAGCAGCTTAGAAGAGGCGGGGGAGCAGTACTTC. This chain connects TRBV7-9 to TRBJ2-7; possibly TRBD2 for D (6 bases). V lost 1 base and J 7 bases, leaving 11 bases between the germline ends. Per germline, CDR1 SEHNR and CDR2 FQNEAQ (reference sequence). The CDR3 has 13 residues.

J is TRBJ2-4 and V is TRBV5-1; a weak D match, TRBD2 (5 bases). This CDR3 spans 16 amino acids. V lost 4 bases and J 1 base, leaving 15 bases between the germline ends. CDR1 is SGHRS and CDR2 is YFSETQ in the germline V gene. CDR3 residues: CASSKGPPGAKNIQYF. CDR3 sequence (DNA): TGCGCCAGCAGCAAGGGCCCCCCGGGGGCCAAAAACATTCAGTACTTC. Based on the CDR3 plus reference TRBV5-1 and TRBJ2-4, the full variable domain is KAGVTQTPRYLIKTRGQQVTLSCSPISGHRSVSWYQQTPGQGLQFLFEYFSETQRNKGNFPGRFSGRQFSNSRSEMNVSTLELGDSALYLCASSKGPPGAKNIQYFGAGTRLSVL.

This clonotype was detected a few times. The chain employs TRBV7-9 and TRBJ1-1; D unresolved. This CDR3 has 11 amino acids. Germline assignment: CDR1 SEHNR and CDR2 FQNEAQ (reference sequence). V lost 5 bases, J lost 5 bases, and 6 bases lay in between. The CDR3 loop reads CASSVGTEAFF. The CDR3 DNA reads TGTGCCAGCAGCGTCGGGACTGAAGCTTTCTTT. Together with reference TRBV7-9 and TRBJ1-1, the CDR3 gives the full variable domain: DTGVSQNPRHKITKRGQNVTFRCDPISEHNRLYWYRQTLGQGPEFLTYFQNEAQLEKSRLLSDRFSAERPKGSFSTLEIQRTEQGDSAMYLCASSVGTEAFFGQGTRLTVV.

J is TRBJ1-1 and V is TRBV5-1; 8 bases map to TRBD1. The CDR3 runs 15 residues. Per germline, CDR1 SGHRS and CDR2 YFSETQ. Trimming at V came to 3 bases and at J to 2 bases, leaving 6 bases not matched to a gene. In DNA form, the CDR3 reads TGCGCCAGCAGCTCGTTCCCAGGGGGCAACACTGAAGCTTTCTTT. This encodes CASSSFPGGNTEAFF.

This clonotype was counted ten times or more. The chain couples TRBV5-1 to TRBJ1-1; TRBD1 agrees at 7 bases. The CDR3 totals 16 residues. Germline V gives CDR1 SGHRS, CDR2 YFSETQ. The junction had 10 bases not matched to a gene; V was cut back by 4 bases and J by 1 base. The CDR3 loop reads CASSSFDEGANTEAFF. DNA for the CDR3: TGCGCCAGCAGCAGCTTTGATGAGGGGGCGAACACTGAAGCTTTCTTT. Full variable domain (missing parts from reference TRBV5-1 and TRBJ1-1): KAGVTQTPRYLIKTRGQQVTLSCSPISGHRSVSWYQQTPGQGLQFLFEYFSETQRNKGNFPGRFSGRQFSNSRSEMNVSTLELGDSALYLCASSSFDEGANTEAFFGQGTRLTVV.

This clonotype has ten or more counts. The chain has TRBV5-1 and TRBJ2-5; TRBD1 might be the D (6 bases). Trimming shortened V by 3 bases and J by 5 bases, and 11 bases separated the two germline ends. Germline CDR1 is SGHRS and CDR2 is YFSETQ. The length of the CDR3 is 13 residues. The CDR3 coding sequence is TGCGCCAGCAGCTCTTCAGGGGACGAGACCCAGTACTTC. Its translation: CASSSSGDETQYF.

The chain joins TRBV5-1 to TRBJ2-5; 9 bases fit TRBD1. The CDR3 contains 14 residues. CDR1 SGHRS and CDR2 YFSETQ come from the germline V gene. V dropped 3 bases and J dropped 5; count of bases not matched to a gene: 5. CDR3 loop: CASSSYRGLETQYF. Here the CDR3 DNA reads TGCGCCAGCAGCTCCTACAGGGGGCTGGAGACCCAGTACTTC.

The gene calls are TRBV20-1 and TRBJ1-2; perhaps TRBD1 as D (5 bases). This CDR3 has 13 residues. Germline CDR1 and CDR2: DFQATT and SNEGSKA (reference sequence). Written as DNA, the CDR3 is TGCAGACCCCTCGGGGGGGAAGGCTATGGCTACACCTTC. Translation gives CRPLGGEGYGYTF.

This clonotype was found a few times. The chain employs TRBV29-1 and TRBJ2-1, with 8 bases lining up with TRBD1. The CDR3 is made up of 16 amino acids. Germline V gives CDR1 SQVTM, CDR2 ANQGSEA. Losses at the gene ends were 1 base for V and 1 base for J; bases not matched to a gene: 6. The CDR3 spells CSVEVGQGGSYNEQFF. CDR3 in DNA: TGCAGCGTTGAAGTCGGACAGGGTGGGTCCTACAATGAGCAGTTCTTC.

This chain connects TRBV20-1 to TRBJ2-2; D ambiguous. Trimming cost V 3 bases and J 0 bases, with 5 bases left between them. Germline CDR1 is DFQATT and CDR2 is SNEGSKA (reference sequence). The CDR3 covers 13 residues. The CDR3 here is CSASNANTGELFF. CDR3 coding DNA: TGCAGTGCTAGTAACGCGAACACCGGGGAGCTGTTTTTT.

This clonotype occurred many times. The chain has TRBV29-1 and TRBJ1-4, with D tentatively TRBD1 (6 bases). In germline, CDR1 is SQVTM, CDR2 ANQGSEA. Between the trimmed V and J ends, which lost 4 bases and 7 bases, there was a span of 13 bases. The CDR3 spans 13 residues. This CDR3 is CSVGDTRSEKLFF. CDR3 nucleotides: TGCAGCGTTGGGGACACACGGAGTGAAAAACTGTTTTTT.

This clonotype was recorded a few times. The chain has TRBV7-2 and TRBJ1-5; D is ambiguous. Between the trimmed V and J ends, which lost 6 bases and 7 bases, there was a span of 13 bases. The CDR3 runs 13 residues. CDR1 SGHTA and CDR2 FQGNSA come from the germline V gene. The DNA for the CDR3 is TGTGCCAGCAGTTCGATTGGAGGACAGCCCCAGCATTTT. This gives the protein CASSSIGGQPQHF.

The chain has TRBV15 and TRBJ2-7; D unresolved. The V and J ends lost 3 bases and 1 base respectively, with 7 bases between them. The V gene's germline CDR1 is LNHNV and CDR2 YYDKDF (reference sequence). The CDR3 has 13 amino acids. The CDR3 region has the DNA TGTGCCACCAGCAGCGGAATTTCCTACGAGCAGTACGTC. This gives the protein CATSSGISYEQYV.

The rearrangement links TRBV2 to TRBJ2-7, with D tentatively TRBD1 (6 bases). The V and J ends lost 6 bases and 3 bases respectively, with 15 bases between them. The germline gives CDR1 SNHLY, CDR2 FYNNEI. The CDR3 has 14 residues. The CDR3 sequence is CASSEQGSFYEQYF. In DNA, the CDR3 is TGTGCCAGCAGCGAACAGGGTTCGTTCTACGAGCAGTACTTC.

This clonotype was counted only a few times. The rearrangement uses TRBV12-3 or TRBV12-4 and TRBJ1-5; 9 bases map to TRBD1. This CDR3 is 15 amino acids long. V lost 6 bases, J lost 9 bases, and 12 bases stayed unmatched. CDR3 in amino acids: CASRISTGGAGPQHF. For the CDR3, the DNA is TGTGCCAGCAGAATTTCCACAGGGGGCGCGGGGCCCCAGCATTTT.

This clonotype occurred a few times. The V and J genes are TRBV7-9 and TRBJ2-1; D is uncertain. Trimming cost V 4 bases and J 0 bases, with 10 bases left between them. CDR1 is SEHNR, CDR2 FQNEAQ, per germline (reference sequence). CDR3 size: 15 residues. The CDR3 spells CASSSPSDSYNEQFF. DNA of the CDR3: TGTGCCAGCAGCTCCCCCTCTGACTCCTACAATGAGCAGTTCTTC.

The chain joins TRBV5-6 to TRBJ2-7; tentative D call: TRBD2 (6 bases). The V and J ends lost 4 bases and 3 bases respectively, with 14 bases between them. Germline V lookup: CDR1 SGHDT, CDR2 YYEEEE. The CDR3 runs 14 residues. CDR3 protein: CASSGGTGVYEQYV. The CDR3, as DNA: TGTGCCAGCAGCGGCGGGACTGGGGTCTACGAGCAGTACGTC.

The J gene is TRBJ2-3, the V gene TRBV20-1, with a tentative D call TRBD1 (5 bases). CDR1 is DFQATT, CDR2 SNEGSKA, per germline (reference sequence). The CDR3 sequence is 16 residues long. Trimming removed 5 bases at V and 1 base at J, with 19 bases between. The CDR3 reads CSAPLWTLGGTDTQYF. Here the CDR3 DNA reads TGCAGTGCTCCACTCTGGACACTTGGAGGCACAGATACGCAGTATTTT.

This clonotype has just a few counts. V and J are TRBV6-2 or TRBV6-3 and TRBJ2-1; no clear D. The CDR3 totals 12 residues. Germline assignment: CDR1 MNHEY and CDR2 SVGEGT. DNA of the CDR3: TGTCTTTCAAGGGACTCCTACAATGAGCAGTTCTTC. It encodes CLSRDSYNEQFF.

The table lists this clonotype with many counts. The chain is built from TRBV27 and TRBJ2-1, with 7 bases fitting TRBD2. V trimming: 0 bases; J trimming: 7 bases; junction bases outside the gene matches: 9. CDR1 MNHEY and CDR2 SMNVEV come from the germline V gene (reference sequence). This CDR3 is 16 amino acids long. CDR3 in DNA: TGTGCCAGCAGTTTATCATCCGGAACCGGGGGGAATGAGCAGTTCTTC. Translating gives CASSLSSGTGGNEQFF.

This clonotype was observed a handful of times. The J gene is TRBJ1-1, the V gene TRBV6-5; D ambiguous. The V end was cut by 2 bases, the J end by 2 bases, with 9 bases between. Germline CDR1 and CDR2: MNHEY and SVGAGI. This CDR3 comprises 14 residues. CDR3 in amino acids: CASSYEGGNTEAFF. CDR3 nucleotide sequence: TGTGCCAGCAGTTACGAGGGAGGCAACACTGAAGCTTTCTTT.

This clonotype was counted ten times or more. V gene TRBV12-3 or TRBV12-4 combines with J gene TRBJ2-6, with no clear D. V was cut by 6 bases and J by 1 base, with 4 bases left in between. The CDR3 is 13 amino acids. The CDR3 here is CASRASGANVLTF. Written as DNA, the CDR3 is TGTGCCAGCAGGGCGTCTGGGGCCAACGTCCTGACTTTC.

In this sample, this clonotype turned up a few times. The chain couples TRBV11-2 to TRBJ1-4; possibly TRBD1 for D (5 bases). Looked up from germline, CDR1 is SGHAT and CDR2 is FQNNGV. The CDR3 loop spans 13 amino acids. With 0 bases removed from V and 10 bases from J, the gap between germline ends came to 9 bases. The CDR3 DNA follows: TGTGCCAGCAGCTTAGATCGGGACCGAAAACTGTTTTTT. This encodes CASSLDRDRKLFF.